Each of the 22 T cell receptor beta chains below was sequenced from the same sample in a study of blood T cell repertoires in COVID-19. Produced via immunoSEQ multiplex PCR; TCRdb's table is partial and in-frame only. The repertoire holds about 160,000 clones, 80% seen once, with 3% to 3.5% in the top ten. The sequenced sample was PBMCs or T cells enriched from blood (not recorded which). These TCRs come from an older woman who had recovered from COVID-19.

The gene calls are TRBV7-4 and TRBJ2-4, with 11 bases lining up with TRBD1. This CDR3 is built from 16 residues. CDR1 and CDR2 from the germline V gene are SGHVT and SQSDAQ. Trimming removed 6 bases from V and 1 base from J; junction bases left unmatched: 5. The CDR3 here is CASSRGTGGAKNIQYF. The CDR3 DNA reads TGTGCCAGCAGTCGAGGGACAGGGGGTGCCAAAAACATTCAGTACTTC. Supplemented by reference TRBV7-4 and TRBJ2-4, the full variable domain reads GAGVSQSPRYKVAKRGRDVALRCDSISGHVTLYWYRQTLGQGSEVLTYSQSDAQRDKSGRPSGRFSAERPERSVSTLKIQRTEQGDSAVYLCASSRGTGGAKNIQYFGAGTRLSVL.

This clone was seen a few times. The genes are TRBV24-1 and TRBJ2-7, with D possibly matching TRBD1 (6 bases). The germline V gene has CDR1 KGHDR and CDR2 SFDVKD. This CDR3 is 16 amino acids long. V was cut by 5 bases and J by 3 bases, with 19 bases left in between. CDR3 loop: CATSAFSRGPGYEQYF. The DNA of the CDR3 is TGTGCCACCAGTGCCTTTAGCAGGGGCCCTGGCTACGAGCAGTACTTC.

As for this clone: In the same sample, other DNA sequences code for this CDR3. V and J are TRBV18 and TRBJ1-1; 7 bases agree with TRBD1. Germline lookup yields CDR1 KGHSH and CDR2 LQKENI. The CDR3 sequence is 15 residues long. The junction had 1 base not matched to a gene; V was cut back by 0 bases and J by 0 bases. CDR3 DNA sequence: TGTGCCAGCTCACCACCGGACAGGCTGAACACTGAAGCTTTCTTT. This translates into CASSPPDRLNTEAFF.

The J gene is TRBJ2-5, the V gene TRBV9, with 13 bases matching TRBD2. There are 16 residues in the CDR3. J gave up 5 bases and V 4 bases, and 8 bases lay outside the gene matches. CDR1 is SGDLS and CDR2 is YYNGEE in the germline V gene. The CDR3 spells CASSKRLAGGRETQYF. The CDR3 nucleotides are TGTGCCAGCAGCAAACGACTAGCGGGGGGAAGGGAGACCCAGTACTTC.

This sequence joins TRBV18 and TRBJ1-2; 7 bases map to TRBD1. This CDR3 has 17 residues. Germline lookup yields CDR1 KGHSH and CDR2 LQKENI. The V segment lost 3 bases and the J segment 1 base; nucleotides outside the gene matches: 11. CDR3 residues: CASSPLGQVDFNYGYTF. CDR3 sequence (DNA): TGTGCCAGCTCACCTCTTGGACAGGTGGACTTTAACTATGGCTACACCTTC.

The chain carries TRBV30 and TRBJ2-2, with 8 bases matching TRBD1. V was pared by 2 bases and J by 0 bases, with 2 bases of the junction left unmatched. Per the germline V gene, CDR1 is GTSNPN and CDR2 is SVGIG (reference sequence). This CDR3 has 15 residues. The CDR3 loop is CAWSPGGTNTGELFF. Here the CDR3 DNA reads TGTGCCTGGAGTCCAGGGGGCACGAACACCGGGGAGCTGTTTTTT.

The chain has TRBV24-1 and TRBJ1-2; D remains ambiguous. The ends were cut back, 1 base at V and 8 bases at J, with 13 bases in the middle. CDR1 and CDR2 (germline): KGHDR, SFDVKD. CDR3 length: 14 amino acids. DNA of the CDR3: TGTGCCACCAGTGATTTACGACGCGAGGAGGGCTACACCTTC. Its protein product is CATSDLRREEGYTF.

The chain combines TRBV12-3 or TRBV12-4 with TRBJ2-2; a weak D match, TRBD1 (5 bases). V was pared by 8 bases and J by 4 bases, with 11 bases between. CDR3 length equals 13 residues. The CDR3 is CASQGSGTGELFF. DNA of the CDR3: TGTGCCAGCCAGGGATCGGGCACCGGGGAGCTGTTTTTT.

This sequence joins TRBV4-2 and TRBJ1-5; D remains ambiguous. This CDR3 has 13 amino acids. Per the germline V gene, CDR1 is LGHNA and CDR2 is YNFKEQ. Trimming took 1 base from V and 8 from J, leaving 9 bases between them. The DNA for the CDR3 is TGTGCCAGCAGCCAAGGAGTGAGGGAGCCCCAGCATTTT. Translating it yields CASSQGVREPQHF.

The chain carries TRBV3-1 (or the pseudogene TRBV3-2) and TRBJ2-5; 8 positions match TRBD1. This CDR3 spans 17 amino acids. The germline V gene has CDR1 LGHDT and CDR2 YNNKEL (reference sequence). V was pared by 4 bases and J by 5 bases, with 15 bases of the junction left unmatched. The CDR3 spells CASSLRDRPGLGETQYF. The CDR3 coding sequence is TGTGCCAGCAGCCTGCGGGACAGGCCGGGTTTAGGGGAGACCCAGTACTTC.

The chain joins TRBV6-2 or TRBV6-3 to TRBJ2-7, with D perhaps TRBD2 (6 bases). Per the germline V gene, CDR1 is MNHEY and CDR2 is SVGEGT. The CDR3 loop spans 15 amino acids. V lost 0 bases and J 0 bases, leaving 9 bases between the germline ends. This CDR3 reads CASSYSAGNSYEQYF. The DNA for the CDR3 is TGTGCCAGCAGTTACTCCGCGGGGAACTCCTACGAGCAGTACTTC.

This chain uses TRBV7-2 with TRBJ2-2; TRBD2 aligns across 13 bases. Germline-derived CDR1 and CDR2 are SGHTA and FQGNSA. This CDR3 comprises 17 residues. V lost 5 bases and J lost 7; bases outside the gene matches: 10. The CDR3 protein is CASSLPTSGGLVGELFF. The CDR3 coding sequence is TGTGCCAGCAGCCTACCGACTAGCGGGGGGTTGGTCGGGGAGCTGTTTTTT. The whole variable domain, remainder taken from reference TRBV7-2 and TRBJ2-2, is GAGVSQSPSNKVTEKGKDVELRCDPISGHTALYWYRQSLGQGLEFLIYFQGNSAPDKSGLPSDRFSAERTGGSVSTLTIQRTQQEDSAVYLCASSLPTSGGLVGELFFGEGSRLTVL.

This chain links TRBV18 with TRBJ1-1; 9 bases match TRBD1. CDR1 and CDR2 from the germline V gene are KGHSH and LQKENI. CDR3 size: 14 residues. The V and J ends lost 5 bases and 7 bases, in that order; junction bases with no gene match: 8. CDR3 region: CASSEGQGLGEAFF. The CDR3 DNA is TGTGCCAGCTCAGAGGGACAGGGTCTCGGTGAAGCTTTCTTT.

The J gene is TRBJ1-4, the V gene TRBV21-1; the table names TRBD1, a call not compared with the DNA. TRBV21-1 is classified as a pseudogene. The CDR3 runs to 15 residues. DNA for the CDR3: TGTGCCAGCAGGTTATCCAACAGGGGACGGGAAAAACTGTTTTTT. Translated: CASRLSNRGREKLFF.

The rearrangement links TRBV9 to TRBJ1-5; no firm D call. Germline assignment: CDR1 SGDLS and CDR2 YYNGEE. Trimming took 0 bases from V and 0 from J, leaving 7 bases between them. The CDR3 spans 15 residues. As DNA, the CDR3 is TGTGCCAGCAGCGTAGGTTCAGATAGCAATCAGCCCCAGCATTTT. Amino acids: CASSVGSDSNQPQHF. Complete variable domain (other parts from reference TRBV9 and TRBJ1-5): DSGVTQTPKHLITATGQRVTLRCSPRSGDLSVYWYQQSLDQGLQFLIQYYNGEERAKGNILERFSAQQFPDLHSELNLSSLELGDSALYFCASSVGSDSNQPQHFGDGTRLSIL.

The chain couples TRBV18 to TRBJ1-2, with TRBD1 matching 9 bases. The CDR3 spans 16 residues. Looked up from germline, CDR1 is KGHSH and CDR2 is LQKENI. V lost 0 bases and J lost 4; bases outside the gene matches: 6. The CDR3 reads CASSPPGQGGSYGYTF. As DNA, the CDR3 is TGTGCCAGCTCACCACCGGGACAGGGAGGCTCCTATGGCTACACCTTC.

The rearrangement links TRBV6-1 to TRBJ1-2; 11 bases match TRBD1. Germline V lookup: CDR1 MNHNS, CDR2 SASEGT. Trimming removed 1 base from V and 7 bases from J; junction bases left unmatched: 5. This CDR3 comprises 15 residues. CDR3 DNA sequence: TGTGCCAGCAGTGAAGAGTGGGACAGGGGGACTGGCTACACCTTC. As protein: CASSEEWDRGTGYTF.

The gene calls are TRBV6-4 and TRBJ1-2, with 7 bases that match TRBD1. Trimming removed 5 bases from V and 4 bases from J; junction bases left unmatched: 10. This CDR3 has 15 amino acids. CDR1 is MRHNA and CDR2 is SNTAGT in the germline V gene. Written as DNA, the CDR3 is TGTGCCAGCAGTCGATCCTCGGGACAGAGCTATGGCTACACCTTC. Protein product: CASSRSSGQSYGYTF.

For the CDR3, the DNA is TGTGCCAGCAGTTTCAAGACAGGGGAGAATCAGCCCCAGCATTTT. Protein product: CASSFKTGENQPQHF. The chain uses TRBV6-5 and TRBJ1-5, with 8 bases fitting TRBD1. J lost 4 bases, V lost 4 bases, and 6 bases had no gene match. Looked up from germline, CDR1 is MNHEY and CDR2 is SVGAGI. CDR3 size: 15 residues.

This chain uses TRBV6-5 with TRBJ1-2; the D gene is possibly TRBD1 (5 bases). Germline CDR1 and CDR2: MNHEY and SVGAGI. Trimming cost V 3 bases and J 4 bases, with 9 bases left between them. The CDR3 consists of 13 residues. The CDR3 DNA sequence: TGTGCCAGCAGTTATTCCGGGGGCTATGGCTACACCTTC. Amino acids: CASSYSGGYGYTF.

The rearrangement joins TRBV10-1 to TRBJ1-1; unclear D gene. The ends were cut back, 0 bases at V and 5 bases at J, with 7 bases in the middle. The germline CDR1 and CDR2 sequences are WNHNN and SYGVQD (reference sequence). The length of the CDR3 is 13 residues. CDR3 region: CASSESTGTEAFF. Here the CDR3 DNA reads TGCGCCAGCAGTGAGTCGACCGGGACTGAAGCTTTCTTT.

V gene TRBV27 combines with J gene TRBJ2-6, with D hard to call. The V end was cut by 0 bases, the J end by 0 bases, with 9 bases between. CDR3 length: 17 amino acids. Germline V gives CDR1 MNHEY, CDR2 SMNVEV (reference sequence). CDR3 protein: CASSLSRGLSGANVLTF. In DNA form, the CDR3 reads TGTGCCAGCAGTTTATCGCGAGGCCTCTCTGGGGCCAACGTCCTGACTTTC.